These 10 T cell receptor beta chains share one sample of origin, sequenced in a study of graft-versus-host responses after intestinal transplantation. The protocol was immunoSEQ multiplex PCR, while the TCRdb copy is restricted to in-frame clones and leaves out a portion. The data hold over 90,000 clones, with 91% observed a single time. No antigens are known for them. The input for sequencing was unstimulated CD4+ T cells sorted from spleen or lymph node cells, taken before transplant. These receptor sequences come from a human donor who was the organ donor for an intestinal transplant.

This clone was observed once. CDR3: CASGQRGGTYEQYF. DNA for the CDR3: TGCGCCAGCGGCCAGCGGGGGGGCACTTACGAGCAGTACTTC. The genes are TRBV5-1 and TRBJ2-7; 10 bases are shared with TRBD2. V was pared by 7 bases and J by 4 bases, with 8 bases of the junction left unmatched. This CDR3 is built from 14 residues. Germline CDR1 SGHRS, CDR2 YFSETQ.

V gene TRBV10-1 combines with J gene TRBJ1-2, with D perhaps matching TRBD1 (6 bases). Deletions cut 7 bases from V and 4 bases from J, with 10 bases between. Germline V gene lookup returns CDR1 WNHNN and CDR2 SYGVQD (reference sequence). The CDR3 has 12 residues. CDR3 sequence (DNA): TGCGCCAGCATGGGGACATTCTATGGCTACACCTTC. Protein product: CASMGTFYGYTF.

The chain links TRBV27 to TRBJ1-2; 8 bases match TRBD1. Germline trimming cut 6 bases from V and 5 bases from J; bases unmatched to any gene: 8. CDR1 is MNHEY, CDR2 SMNVEV, per germline (reference sequence). The CDR3 totals 14 residues. This CDR3 is CASRRSGQVYGYTF. The CDR3, as DNA: TGTGCCAGCAGGAGGTCGGGACAGGTGTATGGCTACACCTTC.

This chain connects TRBV7-9 to TRBJ2-3; TRBD2 is a possible D gene (5 bases). CDR1 is SEHNR, CDR2 FQNEAQ, per germline (reference sequence). The CDR3 runs 15 residues. Trimming cost V 8 bases and J 2 bases, with 17 bases left between them. The CDR3 coding sequence is TGTGCCAGCCGCCGAGCGGTGGGTCCCACAGATACGCAGTATTTT. This translates into CASRRAVGPTDTQYF.

The chain combines TRBV29-1 with TRBJ2-3; no reliable D call. Germline-derived CDR1 and CDR2 are SQVTM and ANQGSEA. This CDR3 is 14 amino acids long. The ends were cut back, 7 bases at V and 0 bases at J, with 14 bases in the middle. Written as DNA, the CDR3 is TGCAGCGGACGAGGCACTCCTAGCACAGATACGCAGTATTTT. This gives the protein CSGRGTPSTDTQYF.

This clone was detected only once. In DNA form, the CDR3 reads TGTGCCAGCAGCTTCGGACAGAACACCGGGGAGCTGTTTTTT. The encoded protein is CASSFGQNTGELFF. The chain combines TRBV7-2 with TRBJ2-2; TRBD1 might be the D (5 bases). CDR3 size: 14 residues. Trimming removed 3 bases from V and 1 base from J, with 6 bases in between. Germline CDR1 SGHTA, CDR2 FQGNSA. The variable domain in full, with the rest retrieved from reference TRBV7-2 and TRBJ2-2, is GAGVSQSPSNKVTEKGKDVELRCDPISGHTALYWYRQSLGQGLEFLIYFQGNSAPDKSGLPSDRFSAERTGGSVSTLTIQRTQQEDSAVYLCASSFGQNTGELFFGEGSRLTVL.

A note on this clone: The identical CDR3 is also encoded by other nucleotide sequences in the sample. The V and J genes are TRBV5-4 and TRBJ2-5; tentatively, D is TRBD2 (7 bases). With 4 bases removed from V and 1 base from J, the gap between germline ends came to 14 bases. The CDR3 is made up of 15 amino acids. Per germline, CDR1 SGHNT and CDR2 YYREEE (reference sequence). DNA of the CDR3: TGTGCCAGCAGCACCCTGGCGGGGGCCCAAGAGACCCAGTACTTC. Encoded protein: CASSTLAGAQETQYF.

V usage is TRBV4-3 and J usage is TRBJ2-7, with 10 bases identical to TRBD2. The CDR3 consists of 18 residues. Looked up from germline, CDR1 is LGHNA and CDR2 is YSLEER. V was clipped by 4 bases and J by 1 base; unmatched bases: 13. The CDR3 bases are TGCGCCAGCAGCCGCTACCTGGGTACTAGCGGGGTATCCTACGAGCAGTACTTC. Protein product: CASSRYLGTSGVSYEQYF.

This clone came up once. The rearrangement links TRBV19 to TRBJ1-3; D call uncertain. Per germline, CDR1 LNHDA and CDR2 SQIVND (reference sequence). Trimming pared 10 bases from V and 1 base from J, leaving 11 bases between. The CDR3 length is 13 residues. CDR3 in amino acids: CATALRSGNTIYF. In DNA form, the CDR3 reads TGTGCCACAGCCTTGAGGTCTGGAAACACCATATATTTT.

The V gene is TRBV11-2, the J gene TRBJ2-7, with D perhaps TRBD1 (6 bases). From germline, CDR1 is SGHAT and CDR2 FQNNGV. V was pared by 1 base and J by 2 bases, with 9 bases between. The CDR3 covers 14 residues. Here the CDR3 reads CASSLAGVPYEQYF. CDR3 coding DNA: TGTGCCAGCAGCTTAGCAGGGGTCCCCTACGAGCAGTACTTC.